Presented here are 10 T cell receptor beta chains from one specimen sequenced in a study of blood T cell repertoires in COVID-19. The data were produced by immunoSEQ multiplex PCR, yet TCRdb's version contains in-frame clones alone and is incomplete. The sample includes 70,000 to 95,000 clones, around 81% of them seen just once. The sample taken for sequencing was peripheral blood. These TCRs come from a man older than 75 with active or convalescent COVID-19.

The V call is TRBV10-3, the J call TRBJ1-2; D is unresolved. The CDR3 runs to 15 residues. The V end was cut by 6 bases, the J end by 7 bases, with 21 bases between. The germline V gene has CDR1 ENHRY and CDR2 SYGVKD. The CDR3 region is CAIRAAAADIGGYTF. The CDR3 bases are TGTGCCATCAGAGCGGCCGCAGCGGATATAGGTGGCTACACCTTC.

The sample holds one count of this clone. The gene calls are TRBV24-1 and TRBJ2-1; 9 bases map to TRBD2. V was clipped by 6 bases and J by 4 bases; unmatched bases: 0. Germline CDR1 reads KGHDR; CDR2 reads SFDVKD. This CDR3 is 13 amino acids long. Written as DNA, the CDR3 is TGTGCCACCAGTCTAGCGGGGTACAATGAGCAGTTCTTC. Protein product: CATSLAGYNEQFF.

The V and J genes are TRBV5-1 and TRBJ1-2, with 10 bases that match TRBD1. Germline V CDR1 and CDR2: SGHRS, YFSETQ. The junction had 2 bases not matched to a gene; V was cut back by 4 bases and J by 2 bases. There are 14 residues in the CDR3. The DNA of the CDR3 is TGCGCCAGCAGCATGGACAGGGGGAACTATGGCTACACCTTC. It codes for CASSMDRGNYGYTF.

The chain carries TRBV10-1 and TRBJ2-5; maybe TRBD2 (5 bases). The V end lost 0 bases, the J end lost 9 bases, and 14 bases lay between the germline ends. Germline lookup yields CDR1 WNHNN and CDR2 SYGVQD (reference sequence). The CDR3 spans 14 residues. CDR3 coding DNA: TGCGCCAGCAGTGAGTCCGGGGATCGGAGAGCCCAGTACTTC. Amino acids: CASSESGDRRAQYF.

This chain connects TRBV27 to TRBJ2-3, with 10 bases lining up with TRBD2. This CDR3 is built from 18 residues. Germline V gene data show CDR1 as MNHEY and CDR2 as SMNVEV (reference sequence). Trimming at V came to 5 bases and at J to 2 bases, leaving 13 bases not matched to a gene. The CDR3 here is CASSRGLAEHPTTDTQYF. DNA of the CDR3: TGTGCCAGCAGTCGCGGACTAGCGGAACATCCAACCACAGATACGCAGTATTTT.

The CDR3 reads CASSESGTGGLDEQFF. For the CDR3, the DNA is TGCGCCAGCAGTGAGTCCGGGACAGGGGGCTTGGATGAGCAGTTCTTC. This chain joins TRBV10-1 and TRBJ2-1, with 12 bases matching TRBD1. The V gene's germline CDR1 is WNHNN and CDR2 SYGVQD (reference sequence). The CDR3 spans 16 residues. Trimming took 0 bases from V and 8 from J; bases not matched to a gene: 5.

The J gene is TRBJ2-5, the V gene TRBV7-8, with TRBD1 identical over 9 bases. Germline trimming cut 2 bases from V and 6 bases from J; bases unmatched to any gene: 7. This CDR3 comprises 15 residues. Germline V gene sequence: CDR1 SGHVS, CDR2 FQNEAQ. The CDR3 loop reads CASSLTGGSSKTQYF. The CDR3 coding sequence is TGTGCCAGCAGCTTAACAGGGGGCTCTTCGAAGACCCAGTACTTC.

The J gene is TRBJ2-6, the V gene TRBV6-1; weak D call: TRBD1 (6 bases). CDR1 and CDR2 (germline): MNHNS, SASEGT. CDR3 length: 16 residues. V lost 3 bases and J 0 bases, leaving 9 bases between the germline ends. The CDR3, as DNA: TGTGCCAGCAGTGATCAGGGGTCCTCTGGGGCCAACGTCCTGACTTTC. Amino acid sequence: CASSDQGSSGANVLTF.

The genes are TRBV18 and TRBJ1-4, with D possibly matching TRBD1 (5 bases). Trimming took 9 bases from V and 5 from J, leaving 13 bases between them. Germline V gene sequence: CDR1 KGHSH, CDR2 LQKENI. This CDR3 comprises 13 residues. CDR3 in DNA: TGTGCCAGTCAGCGACAGCAAAATGAAAAACTGTTTTTT. It yields the protein CASQRQQNEKLFF.

This clone is a singleton in its sample. The chain combines TRBV18 with TRBJ1-1; 7 nucleotides agree with TRBD1. Germline CDR1 is KGHSH and CDR2 is LQKENI. Unmatched junction bases numbered 4, after V lost 2 bases and J lost 4 bases. The CDR3 is 14 amino acids. The CDR3 DNA reads TGTGCCAGCTCACCAGAGGGGGCGAGCACTGAAGCTTTCTTT. It yields the protein CASSPEGASTEAFF.